A selection of T cell receptor beta chains follows, all from one sample in a study of cytomegalovirus exposure and HLA in healthy donors. Sequenced by immunoSEQ multiplex PCR; TCRdb stores in-frame clones only, minus some. The sample carries 95,000 to 150,000 clones, roughly 80% recorded once. The sequenced sample was PBMCs. The receptor set was obtained from a man younger than 30 in good health and CMV-seropositive. The conserved cysteine and the conserved F or W are not part of the CDR3 here.

V gene,J gene,CDR3 protein
TRBV6-6,TRBJ2-1,ASSYGSSPIIEQF
TRBV7-9,TRBJ1-1,ASSSVLSNTEAF
TRBV18,TRBJ2-7,ASSPEGPRSGEVPYEQY
TRBV6-1,TRBJ2-7,ASSERVPYEQY
TRBV6-6,TRBJ1-6,ASSYSGTGGSPLH
TRBV5-5,TRBJ1-2,ASSTLGTGAGYT
TRBV19,TRBJ2-7,ASSDSGGAAYEQY
TRBV6-1,TRBJ2-7,ASSVSAQGTYEQY
TRBV21-1,TRBJ2-7,ASSKGAAGGPDEQY
TRBV5-3,TRBJ2-6,ARSPATGFGANVLT
TRBV5-4,TRBJ1-2,ASRRQEVNYGYT
TRBV29-1,TRBJ2-1,SVVRSNEQF
TRBV6-1,TRBJ1-6,ASSKTGVNSPLH
TRBV7-8,TRBJ2-2,ASSFRRGWDTGELF
TRBV2,TRBJ2-5,ASSEGTGTVETQY
TRBV7-2,TRBJ2-3,ASSFQAPPDTQY
TRBV10-1,TRBJ1-1,ASSVGTVNTEAF
TRBV5-1,TRBJ2-4,ASSFAGTLAKNIQY
TRBV11-2,TRBJ1-1,ASSLQGGEAF
TRBV19,TRBJ2-2,ASQRGLNTGELF
TRBV4-1,TRBJ2-3,ASSQDRLRAGRWDTQY
TRBV6-4,TRBJ2-3,ASSETGGTDTQY
TRBV19,TRBJ1-1,ASSIGGDTEAF
TRBV11-2,TRBJ2-5,ASSLNRGEETQY
TRBV28,TRBJ1-3,AAGRAGNTIY
TRBV4-2,TRBJ1-2,ASSLRTGGVNYGYT
TRBV10-3,TRBJ1-5,AISVGQGVQPQH
TRBV6-5,TRBJ1-3,ASNSYGNTIY
TRBV11-2,TRBJ2-6,ASSLVGAGSGANVLT
TRBV5-4,TRBJ1-3,ASSLHGQGGNTIY
TRBV6-5,TRBJ2-1,ASSYRTDNEQF
TRBV4-3,TRBJ2-7,ASSQGTSAYEQY
TRBV19,TRBJ2-7,ASSKTSGREVKY
TRBV5-8,TRBJ2-3,ASSKGLAGGPDTQY